This T cell receptor (beta chain) was observed in a study of CD8 T cells in ankylosing spondylitis (dated by TCRdb to the late 2010s). General notes on the study: The study set out to find disease-linked TCR variants by profiling T cell receptor beta repertoires in ankylosing spondylitis patients and healthy donors. In total, the full study cohort was made up of 110 or so healthy donors and more than 20 ankylosing spondylitis patients. Peripheral blood was sampled, and synovial fluid was also collected from ankylosing spondylitis patients.

Sequencing relied on an Illumina HiSeq 2500. TCR beta libraries were prepared by quantitative 5'-RACE with molecular barcodes. In the authors' own workflow: Disease-linked TCR variants were identified with a new computational method built on a probabilistic model of VDJ rearrangement. TCRdb's own reprocessing of the public reads used fastp at Q25 and MiXCR and kept productive beta chains. Records with the same CDR3 protein are collapsed into one entry carrying the most frequent genes and DNA. TCRdb assigned the V and J calls; the authors' analysis was not used. This sample holds hundreds of thousands of distinct CDR3 sequences; roughly 17% were observed only once. The ten largest clones capture 1% of the sample. What the research found in general, with its limitations: Blood from ankylosing spondylitis patients appeared to be characterized by a TCR beta motif made up of several highly homologous amino acid variants. The disease-linked clones showed a CD8+ phenotype and occurred at relatively low frequencies in peripheral blood. Some motif variants had previously been reported in the synovial fluid and blood of reactive arthritis patients, which suggests shared mechanisms of disease initiation. According to the report, matched synovial fluid samples from ankylosing spondylitis patients were significantly enriched for the disease-linked clones.

This clonotype was detected a few times. What antigen it recognizes has not been identified. There are no base qualities to consult, and no much larger clone falls within one base. This receptor was taken from a male donor with ankylosing spondylitis. The specimen sequenced was blood, either unsorted or a sorted T cell fraction (not recorded which).

The CDR3 in this case is CASRLARTDSYYGYTF. Read as DNA, the sequence is TGTGCCAGCAGGTTGGCCCGGACGGATTCCTACTATGGCTACACCTTC. Recombination connected TRBV6-1 to TRBJ1-2; the D gene is unclear. The CDR3 has 16 amino acids, counting the end cysteine and phenylalanine. Only CDR3 DNA is held: 48 bases, read in frame from base 1. The V end loses 6 bases and the J end loses 3 bases, and a stretch of 20 bases separates them. From the germline V gene, CDR1 is MNHNS and CDR2 is SASEGT.